This T cell receptor beta chain was recovered during a study of blood T cells in healthy people across ages. This clonotype was counted between two and nine times. Its matching antigen is unknown. Points from the study as a whole: Naive CD4+ cells and diversity were both higher in long-lived donors than in aged donors.

Ranging in age from roughly 6 to 95, the donors were healthy Caucasian individuals from Russia. A J-beta primer mix and a sample-barcoded 5' primer were used in a second PCR of roughly 6 to 11 cycles. TCRdb itself ran the 5' RACE reads through MiXCR, one entry per CDR3 protein. The sample has some 1.7 million distinct CDR3 sequences, about 28% seen once. The CDR3 totals 18 residues. The germline V gene has CDR1 MNHEY and CDR2 SVGEGT. V shed 8 bases and J 0 bases; nucleotides not matched to a gene: 9. The clonotype originates from a woman in her 30s in good health. Sequencing was performed on blood. The chain is built from TRBV6-2 or TRBV6-3 and TRBJ2-6; 11 bases are shared with TRBD2. The CDR3 sequence is CASHVLLAGASGANVLTF. The CDR3 bases are TGTGCCAGCCATGTTCTACTAGCGGGAGCCTCTGGGGCCAACGTCCTGACTTTC.